Each of the 15 T cell receptor beta chains below was sequenced from the same sample in a study of memory CD4+ T cells and cytomegalovirus serostatus. Produced via immunoSEQ multiplex PCR; TCRdb's table is partial and in-frame only. The sample contains 85,000 to 100,000 clones, about 80% of which appear only once. The sort gate was single viable CD3+CD4+CD8-CD45RO+ cells for memory CD4+ T cells. The sample consisted of memory CD4+ T cells from blood. The receptors were sampled from an adult in good health and CMV-seropositive.

The V call is TRBV7-8, the J call TRBJ1-4, with a tentative D call TRBD1 (6 bases). The CDR3 length is 16 residues. Germline V gene lookup returns CDR1 SGHVS and CDR2 FQNEAQ. V lost 3 bases, J lost 1 base, and 12 bases lay in between. The chain's CDR3 is CASSFYRVGTNEKLFF. In DNA form, the CDR3 reads TGTGCCAGCAGCTTCTACAGGGTGGGAACTAATGAAAAACTGTTTTTT.

V gene TRBV5-4 combines with J gene TRBJ1-4; the match to TRBD1 covers 8 bases. The ends lost 3 bases at V and 2 bases at J; junction bases unmatched: 6. Germline lookup yields CDR1 SGHNT and CDR2 YYREEE (reference sequence). The CDR3 has 16 residues. CDR3: CASSWTGSNTNEKLFF. In DNA form, the CDR3 reads TGTGCCAGCAGCTGGACAGGGAGTAATACTAATGAAAAACTGTTTTTT. Complete variable domain (other parts from reference TRBV5-4 and TRBJ1-4): ETGVTQSPTHLIKTRGQQVTLRCSSQSGHNTVSWYQQALGQGPQFIFQYYREEENGRGNFPPRFSGLQFPNYSSELNVNALELDDSALYLCASSWTGSNTNEKLFFGSGTQLSVL.

The chain uses TRBV4-1 and TRBJ1-5; D unresolved. The V end lost 0 bases, the J end lost 4 bases, and 7 bases lay between the germline ends. The V gene's germline CDR1 is MGHRA and CDR2 YSYEKL. CDR3 length equals 14 residues. The CDR3 region is CASSQEGRNQPQHF. The CDR3 DNA follows: TGCGCCAGCAGCCAAGAAGGAAGGAATCAGCCCCAGCATTTT.

V and J are TRBV7-2 and TRBJ2-3; 7 bases agree with TRBD2. The junction had 8 bases not matched to a gene; V was cut back by 4 bases and J by 1 base. The CDR3 is 16 amino acids. Germline CDR1 SGHTA, CDR2 FQGNSA. Written as DNA, the CDR3 is TGTGCCAGCAGCTCCAAGAGGGGAGGGGGCACAGATACGCAGTATTTT. Encoded protein: CASSSKRGGGTDTQYF.

The chain recombines TRBV20-1 with TRBJ2-1; TRBD2 is a possible D gene (5 bases). Per the germline V gene, CDR1 is DFQATT and CDR2 is SNEGSKA (reference sequence). With 4 bases removed from V and 9 bases from J, the gap between germline ends came to 10 bases. This CDR3 has 11 amino acids. DNA of the CDR3: TGCAGTGCTACTAGCCCCGGTGAGCAGTTCTTC. This translates into CSATSPGEQFF.

The chain joins TRBV27 to TRBJ2-3; D possibly corresponds to TRBD2 (7 bases). Germline CDR1 reads MNHEY; CDR2 reads SMNVEV (reference sequence). The V and J ends lost 2 bases and 8 bases respectively, with 23 bases between them. The CDR3 covers 17 residues. CDR3 in amino acids: CASSLASGSVRGGTQYF. The DNA of the CDR3 is TGTGCCAGCAGTTTAGCTAGCGGTTCTGTGAGGGGGGGTACGCAGTATTTT.

This clone was seen a single time. The chain links TRBV2 to TRBJ2-2, with TRBD1 identical over 11 bases. CDR1 is SNHLY and CDR2 is FYNNEI in the germline V gene. J was trimmed by 2 bases and V by 7 bases; bases with no gene match: 3. The CDR3 runs to 15 residues. This CDR3 reads CASTRTGGNTGELFF. The CDR3 DNA sequence: TGTGCCAGCACCAGGACAGGGGGCAACACCGGGGAGCTGTTTTTT.

This clone occurred once. The CDR3 DNA reads as TGCGCCAGCAGCCGATCAGTAACTAGCGGGATGGAGACCCAGTACTTC. Translating it yields CASSRSVTSGMETQYF. The chain links TRBV5-1 to TRBJ2-5; 10 bases are shared with TRBD2. V lost 4 bases, J lost 5 bases, and 11 bases stayed unmatched. Germline CDR1 SGHRS, CDR2 YFSETQ. The CDR3 runs 16 residues. Supplemented by reference TRBV5-1 and TRBJ2-5, the full variable domain reads KAGVTQTPRYLIKTRGQQVTLSCSPISGHRSVSWYQQTPGQGLQFLFEYFSETQRNKGNFPGRFSGRQFSNSRSEMNVSTLELGDSALYLCASSRSVTSGMETQYFGPGTRLLVL.

CDR3 sequence (DNA): TGTGCCAGCAGCGTCTTGAGCGGGATAGCGGGAGGTGAGGTGGATGAGCAGTTCTTC. Translating gives CASSVLSGIAGGEVDEQFF. V usage is TRBV9 and J usage is TRBJ2-1; TRBD2 matches at 10 bases. The CDR3 runs 19 residues. J lost 8 bases, V lost 2 bases, and 19 bases had no gene match. Germline CDR1 and CDR2: SGDLS and YYNGEE. The full variable domain, rest sourced from reference TRBV9 and TRBJ2-1, is DSGVTQTPKHLITATGQRVTLRCSPRSGDLSVYWYQQSLDQGLQFLIQYYNGEERAKGNILERFSAQQFPDLHSELNLSSLELGDSALYFCASSVLSGIAGGEVDEQFFGPGTRLTVL.

The chain is built from TRBV4-1 and TRBJ2-3, with a possible D match to TRBD1 (5 bases). V was cut by 4 bases and J by 0 bases, with 8 bases left in between. The CDR3 is made up of 14 amino acids. The V gene's germline CDR1 is MGHRA and CDR2 YSYEKL. The CDR3 protein is CASSLQGSTDTQYF. CDR3 DNA sequence: TGCGCCAGCAGCCTGCAGGGAAGCACAGATACGCAGTATTTT.

This sequence joins TRBV10-2 and TRBJ2-7; tentative D call: TRBD2 (5 bases). Germline CDR1 WSHSY, CDR2 SAAADI. Trimming removed 6 bases at V and 0 bases at J, with 12 bases between. The CDR3 extends over 14 amino acids. CDR3 amino acids: CASSDGLRSYEQYF. The DNA of the CDR3 is TGCGCCAGCAGCGATGGACTCCGCTCCTACGAGCAGTACTTC.

This chain joins TRBV27 and TRBJ2-2, with D maybe TRBD1 (5 bases). CDR1 and CDR2 (germline): MNHEY, SMNVEV (reference sequence). The CDR3 covers 15 residues. V dropped 5 bases and J dropped 4 bases, with 14 bases sitting between them. The CDR3: CASSLKTDSTGELFF. As DNA, the CDR3 is TGTGCCAGCAGTCTAAAGACAGACAGCACCGGGGAGCTGTTTTTT.

CDR3 sequence reads: CASSRGTNYEQYF. As DNA, the CDR3 is TGTGCCAGCAGCCGAGGGACGAACTACGAGCAGTACTTC. This chain connects TRBV5-6 to TRBJ2-7; possibly TRBD1 or TRBD2 for D (5 bases each). CDR3 length: 13 amino acids. Germline loops: CDR1 SGHDT, CDR2 YYEEEE. Trimming pared 4 bases from V and 3 bases from J, leaving 11 bases between.

The gene calls are TRBV7-2 and TRBJ2-1, with D maybe TRBD2 (6 bases). The ends were cut back, 7 bases at V and 0 bases at J, with 13 bases in the middle. The length of the CDR3 is 15 residues. CDR1 SGHTA and CDR2 FQGNSA come from the germline V gene. This CDR3 is CASNRDSSSYNEQFF. The CDR3 DNA reads TGTGCCAGCAACCGGGACTCGAGCTCCTACAATGAGCAGTTCTTC.

This chain connects TRBV29-1 to TRBJ2-1, with D unclear. Trimming shortened V by 4 bases and J by 2 bases, and 6 bases separated the two germline ends. The germline V gene encodes CDR1 SQVTM and CDR2 ANQGSEA. CDR3 length: 12 residues. This CDR3 is CSVAATYNEQFF. CDR3 DNA sequence: TGCAGCGTTGCGGCTACCTACAATGAGCAGTTCTTC.